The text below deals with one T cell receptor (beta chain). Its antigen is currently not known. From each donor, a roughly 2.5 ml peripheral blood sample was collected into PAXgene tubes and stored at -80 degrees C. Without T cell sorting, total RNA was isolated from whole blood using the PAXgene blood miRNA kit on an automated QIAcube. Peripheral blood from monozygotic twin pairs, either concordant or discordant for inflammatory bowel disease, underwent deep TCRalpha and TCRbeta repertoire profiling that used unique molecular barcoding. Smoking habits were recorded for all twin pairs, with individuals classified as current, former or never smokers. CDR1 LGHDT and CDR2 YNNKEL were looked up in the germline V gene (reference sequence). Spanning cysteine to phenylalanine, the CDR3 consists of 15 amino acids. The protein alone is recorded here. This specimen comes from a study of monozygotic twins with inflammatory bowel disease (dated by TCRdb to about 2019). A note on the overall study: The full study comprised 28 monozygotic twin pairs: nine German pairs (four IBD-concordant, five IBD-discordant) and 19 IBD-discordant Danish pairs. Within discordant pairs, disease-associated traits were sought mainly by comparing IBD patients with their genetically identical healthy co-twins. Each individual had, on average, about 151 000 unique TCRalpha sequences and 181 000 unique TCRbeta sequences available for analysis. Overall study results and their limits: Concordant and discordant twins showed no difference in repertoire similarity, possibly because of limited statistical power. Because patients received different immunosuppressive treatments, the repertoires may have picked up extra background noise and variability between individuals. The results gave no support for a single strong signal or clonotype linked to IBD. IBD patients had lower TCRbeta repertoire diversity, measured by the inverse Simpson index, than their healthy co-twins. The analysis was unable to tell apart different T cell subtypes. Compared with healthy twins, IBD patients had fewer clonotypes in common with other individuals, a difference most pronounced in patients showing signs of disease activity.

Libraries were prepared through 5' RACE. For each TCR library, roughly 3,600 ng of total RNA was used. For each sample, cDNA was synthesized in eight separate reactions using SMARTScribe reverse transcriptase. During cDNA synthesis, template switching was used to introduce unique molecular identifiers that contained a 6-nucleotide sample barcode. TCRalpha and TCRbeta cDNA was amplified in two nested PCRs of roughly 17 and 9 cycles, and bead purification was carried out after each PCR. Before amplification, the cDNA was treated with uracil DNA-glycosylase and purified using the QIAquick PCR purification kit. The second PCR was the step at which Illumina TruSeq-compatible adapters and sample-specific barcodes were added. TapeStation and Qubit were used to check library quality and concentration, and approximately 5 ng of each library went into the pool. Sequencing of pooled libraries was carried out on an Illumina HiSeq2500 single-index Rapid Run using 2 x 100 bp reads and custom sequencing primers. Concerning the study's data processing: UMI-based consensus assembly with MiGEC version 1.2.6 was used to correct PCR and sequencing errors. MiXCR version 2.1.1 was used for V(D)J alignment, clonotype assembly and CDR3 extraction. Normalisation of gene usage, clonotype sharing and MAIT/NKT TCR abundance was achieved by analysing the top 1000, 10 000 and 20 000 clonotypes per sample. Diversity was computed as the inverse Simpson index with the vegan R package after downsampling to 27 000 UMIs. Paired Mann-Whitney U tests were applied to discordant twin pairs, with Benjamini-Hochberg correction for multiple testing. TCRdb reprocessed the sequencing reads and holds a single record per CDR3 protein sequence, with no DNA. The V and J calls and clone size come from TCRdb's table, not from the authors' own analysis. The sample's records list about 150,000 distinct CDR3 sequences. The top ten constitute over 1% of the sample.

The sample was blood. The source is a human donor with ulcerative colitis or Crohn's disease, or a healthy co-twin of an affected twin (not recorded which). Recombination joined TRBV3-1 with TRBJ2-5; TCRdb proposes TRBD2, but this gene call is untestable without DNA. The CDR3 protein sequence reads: CASSQRGALVETQYF.